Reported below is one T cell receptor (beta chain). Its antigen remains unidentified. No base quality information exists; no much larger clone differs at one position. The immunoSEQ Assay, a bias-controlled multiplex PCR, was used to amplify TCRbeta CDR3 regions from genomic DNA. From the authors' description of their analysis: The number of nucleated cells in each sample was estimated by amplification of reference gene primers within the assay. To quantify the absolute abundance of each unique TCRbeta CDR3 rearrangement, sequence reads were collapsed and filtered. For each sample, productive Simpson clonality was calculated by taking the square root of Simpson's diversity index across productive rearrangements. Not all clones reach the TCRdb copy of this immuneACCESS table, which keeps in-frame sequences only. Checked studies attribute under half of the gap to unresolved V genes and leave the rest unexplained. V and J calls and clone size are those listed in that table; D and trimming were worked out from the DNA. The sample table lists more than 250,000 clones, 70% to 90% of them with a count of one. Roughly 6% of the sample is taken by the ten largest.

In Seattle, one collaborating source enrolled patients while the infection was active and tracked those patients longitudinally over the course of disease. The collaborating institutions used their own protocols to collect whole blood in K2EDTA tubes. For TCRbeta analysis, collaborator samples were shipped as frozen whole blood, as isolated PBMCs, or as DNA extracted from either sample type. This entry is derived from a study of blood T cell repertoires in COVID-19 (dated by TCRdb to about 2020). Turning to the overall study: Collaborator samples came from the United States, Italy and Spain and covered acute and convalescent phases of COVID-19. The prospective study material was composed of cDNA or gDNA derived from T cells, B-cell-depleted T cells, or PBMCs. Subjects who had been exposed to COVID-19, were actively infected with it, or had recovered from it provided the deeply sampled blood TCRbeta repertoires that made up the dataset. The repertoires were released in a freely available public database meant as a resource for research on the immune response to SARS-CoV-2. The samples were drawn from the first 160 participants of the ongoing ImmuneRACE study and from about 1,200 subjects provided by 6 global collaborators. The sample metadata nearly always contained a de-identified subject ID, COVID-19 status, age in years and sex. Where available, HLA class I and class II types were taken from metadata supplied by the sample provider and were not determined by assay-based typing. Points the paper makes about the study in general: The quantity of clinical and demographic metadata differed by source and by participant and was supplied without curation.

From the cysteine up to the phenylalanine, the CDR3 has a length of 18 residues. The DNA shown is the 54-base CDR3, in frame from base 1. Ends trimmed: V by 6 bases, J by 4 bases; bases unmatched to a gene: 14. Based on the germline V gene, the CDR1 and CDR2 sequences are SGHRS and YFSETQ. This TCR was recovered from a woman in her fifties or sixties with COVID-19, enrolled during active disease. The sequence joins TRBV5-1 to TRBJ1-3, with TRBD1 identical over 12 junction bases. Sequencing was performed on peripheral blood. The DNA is TGCGCCAGCAACCCCGGGACAGGGGGCGCTTTCTCGGGAAACACCATATATTTT. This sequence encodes CASNPGTGGAFSGNTIYF.